The 5 T cell receptor beta chains given below trace back to one sample, sequenced in a study of CD8+ T cells in alopecia areata. RNA was isolated and reverse transcribed to cDNA, the sequencing template. Sequenced by immunoSEQ multiplex PCR; TCRdb stores in-frame clones only, minus some. The sample has 140,000 to 150,000 clones; roughly 48% are singletons. Sequenced: CD4+ T cells sorted from blood. The receptors come from a human donor with alopecia areata.

This rearrangement joins TRBV6-6 to TRBJ2-1; the match to TRBD2 covers 8 bases. This CDR3 region has 15 residues. V lost 5 bases and J lost 6; bases outside the gene matches: 9. Germline CDR1 and CDR2: MNHNY and SVGAGI (reference sequence). DNA for the CDR3: TGTGCCAGCAGTCCAATCGGACTAGCTAGCAATGAGCAGTTCTTC. Translating gives CASSPIGLASNEQFF.

The chain employs TRBV5-6 and TRBJ2-1, with 11 bases fitting TRBD1. CDR3 length: 14 residues. After removal of 4 bases from V and 6 bases from J, the junction contained 3 bases not matched to a gene. Germline CDR1 SGHDT, CDR2 YYEEEE. The CDR3 DNA reads TGTGCCAGCAGCAAGGACAGGGGGCGCAATGAGCAGTTCTTC. Encoded protein: CASSKDRGRNEQFF.

This chain uses TRBV28 with TRBJ2-3; tentative D call: TRBD2 (6 bases). Germline V gives CDR1 MDHEN, CDR2 SYDVKM. V lost 5 bases and J 6 bases, leaving 21 bases between the germline ends. The CDR3 runs 16 residues. The CDR3 spells CASSPPGLSVLDTQYF. The DNA of the CDR3 is TGTGCCAGCAGTCCCCCGGGACTCAGTGTCCTGGATACGCAGTATTTT.

Only a few counts were recorded for this clone. The sample has other DNA sequences that encode this CDR3 too. The chain combines TRBV27 with TRBJ1-5, with D unclear. This CDR3 comprises 14 residues. CDR1 is MNHEY and CDR2 is SMNVEV in the germline V gene (reference sequence). Deletions cut 3 bases from V and 1 base from J, with 7 bases between. The DNA of the CDR3 is TGTGCCAGCAGTTTTGGAGGGAGCAATCAGCCCCAGCATTTT. It yields the protein CASSFGGSNQPQHF.

This rearrangement joins TRBV9 to TRBJ2-5, with TRBD1 as a possible D gene (6 bases). Per the germline V gene, CDR1 is SGDLS and CDR2 is YYNGEE. The CDR3 length is 12 residues. V lost 0 bases to trimming and J lost 9 bases, with 9 bases between them. Here the CDR3 reads CASSVGGGAQYF. The DNA for the CDR3 is TGTGCCAGCAGCGTAGGAGGGGGAGCCCAGTACTTC.